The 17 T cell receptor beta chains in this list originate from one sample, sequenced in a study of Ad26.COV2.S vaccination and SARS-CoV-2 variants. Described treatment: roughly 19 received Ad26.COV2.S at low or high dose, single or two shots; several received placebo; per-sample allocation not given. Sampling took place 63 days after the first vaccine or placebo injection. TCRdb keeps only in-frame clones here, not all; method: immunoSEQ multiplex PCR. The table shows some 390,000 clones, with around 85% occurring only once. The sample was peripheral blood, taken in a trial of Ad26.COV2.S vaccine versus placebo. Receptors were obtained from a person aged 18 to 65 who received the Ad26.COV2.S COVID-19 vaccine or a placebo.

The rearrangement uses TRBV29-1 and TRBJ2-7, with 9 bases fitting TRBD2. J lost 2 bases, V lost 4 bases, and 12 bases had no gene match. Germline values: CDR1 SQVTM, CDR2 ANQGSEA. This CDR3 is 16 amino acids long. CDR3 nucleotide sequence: TGCAGCGTTGTCCGGTATGTGACTAGCGGAACCTACGAGCAGTACTTC. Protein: CSVVRYVTSGTYEQYF.

In DNA form, the CDR3 reads TGTGCCAGCAGCTACGCACCCGGGACCTTCACAGATACGCAGTATTTT. Translation: CASSYAPGTFTDTQYF. The J gene is TRBJ2-3, the V gene TRBV7-2; TRBD1 or TRBD2 may be the D gene (5 bases each). The CDR3 consists of 16 residues. Trimming pared 4 bases from V and 2 bases from J, leaving 16 bases between. Germline V gene sequence: CDR1 SGHTA, CDR2 FQGNSA.

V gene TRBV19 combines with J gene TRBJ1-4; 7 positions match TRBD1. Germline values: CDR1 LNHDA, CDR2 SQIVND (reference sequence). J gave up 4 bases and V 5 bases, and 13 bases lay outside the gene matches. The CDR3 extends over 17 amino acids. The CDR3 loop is CASSALPGTDRNEKLFF. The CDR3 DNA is TGTGCCAGTAGTGCCCTTCCCGGGACAGATCGTAATGAAAAACTGTTTTTT.

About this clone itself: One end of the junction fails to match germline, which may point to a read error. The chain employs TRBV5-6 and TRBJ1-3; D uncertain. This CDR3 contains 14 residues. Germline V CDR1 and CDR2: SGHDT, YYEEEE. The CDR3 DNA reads TGTGCCAGCAGGTTGGGAAGTAATGGAAACACCATATATTTT. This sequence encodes CASRLGSNGNTIYF.

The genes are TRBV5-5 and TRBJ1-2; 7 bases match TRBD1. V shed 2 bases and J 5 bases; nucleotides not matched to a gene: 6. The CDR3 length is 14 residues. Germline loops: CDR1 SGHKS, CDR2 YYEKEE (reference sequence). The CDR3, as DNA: TGTGCCAGCAGCTTAGCGGGACAGCTATATGGCTACACCTTC. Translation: CASSLAGQLYGYTF.

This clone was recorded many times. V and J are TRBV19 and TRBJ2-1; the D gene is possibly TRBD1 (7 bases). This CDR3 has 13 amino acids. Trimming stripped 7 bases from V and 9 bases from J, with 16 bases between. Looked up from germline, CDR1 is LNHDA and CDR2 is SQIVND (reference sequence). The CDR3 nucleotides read TGTGCCAGTACTATGGAGGGGGCGGGTGAGCAGTTCTTC. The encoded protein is CASTMEGAGEQFF.

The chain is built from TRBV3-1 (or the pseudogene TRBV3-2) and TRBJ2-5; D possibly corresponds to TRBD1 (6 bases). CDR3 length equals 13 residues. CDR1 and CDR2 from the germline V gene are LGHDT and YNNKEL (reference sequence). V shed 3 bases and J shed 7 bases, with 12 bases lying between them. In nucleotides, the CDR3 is TGTGCCAGCAGCCAGGGGCAGGGGTTGACCCAGTACTTC. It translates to CASSQGQGLTQYF.

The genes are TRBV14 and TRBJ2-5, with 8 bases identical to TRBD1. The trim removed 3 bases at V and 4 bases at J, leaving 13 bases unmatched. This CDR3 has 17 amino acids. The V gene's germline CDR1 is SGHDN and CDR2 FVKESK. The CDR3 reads CASSHSPGRRGRETQYF. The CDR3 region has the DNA TGTGCCAGCAGCCATAGCCCGGGGCGCAGGGGGCGAGAGACCCAGTACTTC.

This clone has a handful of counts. The CDR3 DNA reads as TGTGCCAGCAGCCTCCGTCCGACTAGCGGGGGGACGCAGTACTTC. Translating it yields CASSLRPTSGGTQYF. The chain has TRBV7-9 and TRBJ2-7; 13 bases fit TRBD2. Germline-derived CDR1 and CDR2 are SEHNR and FQNEAQ (reference sequence). V lost 5 bases, J lost 9 bases, and 10 bases stayed unmatched. The CDR3 contains 15 residues.

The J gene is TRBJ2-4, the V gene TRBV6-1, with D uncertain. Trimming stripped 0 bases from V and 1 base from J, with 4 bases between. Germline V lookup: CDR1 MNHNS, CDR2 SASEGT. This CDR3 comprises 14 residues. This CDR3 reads CASSEAWAKNIQYF. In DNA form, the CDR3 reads TGTGCCAGCAGTGAAGCGTGGGCCAAAAACATTCAGTACTTC.

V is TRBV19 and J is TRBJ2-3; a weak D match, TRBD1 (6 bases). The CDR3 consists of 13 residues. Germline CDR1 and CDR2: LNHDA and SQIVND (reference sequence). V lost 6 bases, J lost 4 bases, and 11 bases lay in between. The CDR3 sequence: CASSTGMADTQYF. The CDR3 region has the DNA TGTGCCAGTAGCACAGGGATGGCAGATACGCAGTATTTT. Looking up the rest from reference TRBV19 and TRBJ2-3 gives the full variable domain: DGGITQSPKYLFRKEGQNVTLSCEQNLNHDAMYWYRQDPGQGLRLIYYSQIVNDFQKGDIAEGYSVSREKKESFPLTVTSAQKNPTAFYLCASSTGMADTQYFGPGTRLTVL.

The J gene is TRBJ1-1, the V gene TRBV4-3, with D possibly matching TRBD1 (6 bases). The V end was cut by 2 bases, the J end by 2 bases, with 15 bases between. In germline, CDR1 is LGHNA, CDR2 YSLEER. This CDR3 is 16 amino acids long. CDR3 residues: CASSQIQGRGNTEAFF. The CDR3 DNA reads TGCGCCAGCAGCCAAATACAGGGACGCGGTAACACTGAAGCTTTCTTT.

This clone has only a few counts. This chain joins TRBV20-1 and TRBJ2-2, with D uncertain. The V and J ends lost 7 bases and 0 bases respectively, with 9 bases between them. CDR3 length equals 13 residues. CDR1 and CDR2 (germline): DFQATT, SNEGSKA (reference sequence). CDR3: CSVSHPNTGELFF. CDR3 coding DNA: TGCAGTGTTAGTCACCCGAACACCGGGGAGCTGTTTTTT.

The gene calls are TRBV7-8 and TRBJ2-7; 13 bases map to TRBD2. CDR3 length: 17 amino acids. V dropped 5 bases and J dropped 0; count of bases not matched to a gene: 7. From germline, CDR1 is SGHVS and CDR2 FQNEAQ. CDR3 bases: TGTGCCAGCAGCCCGTGGACTAGCGGGGGTTTCTCCTACGAGCAGTACTTC. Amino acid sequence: CASSPWTSGGFSYEQYF.

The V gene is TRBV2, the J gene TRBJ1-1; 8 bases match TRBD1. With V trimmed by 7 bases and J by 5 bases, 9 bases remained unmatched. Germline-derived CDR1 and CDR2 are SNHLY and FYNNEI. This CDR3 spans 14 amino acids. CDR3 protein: CASTLTGGETEAFF. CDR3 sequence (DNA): TGTGCCAGCACCCTAACAGGGGGAGAGACTGAAGCTTTCTTT.

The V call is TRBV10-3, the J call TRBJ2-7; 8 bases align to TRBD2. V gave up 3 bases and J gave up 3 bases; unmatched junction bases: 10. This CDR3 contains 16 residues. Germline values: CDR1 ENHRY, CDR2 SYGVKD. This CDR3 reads CAISDWGLAGFYEQYF. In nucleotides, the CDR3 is TGTGCCATCAGTGATTGGGGTCTAGCGGGTTTCTACGAGCAGTACTTC.

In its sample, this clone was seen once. In DNA form, the CDR3 reads TGCGCCAGCAGCTCTACGGGACAGGGGTACGAGCAGTACTTC. It specifies CASSSTGQGYEQYF. J is TRBJ2-7 and V is TRBV5-1, with 10 bases lining up with TRBD1. CDR1 SGHRS and CDR2 YFSETQ come from the germline V gene. CDR3 size: 14 residues. The V and J ends lost 3 bases and 4 bases, in that order; junction bases with no gene match: 4. Full variable domain (missing parts from reference TRBV5-1 and TRBJ2-7): KAGVTQTPRYLIKTRGQQVTLSCSPISGHRSVSWYQQTPGQGLQFLFEYFSETQRNKGNFPGRFSGRQFSNSRSEMNVSTLELGDSALYLCASSSTGQGYEQYFGPGTRLTVT.